This T cell receptor beta chain appears in the sequencing data of a study of T-cell reconstitution after alpha-beta-depleted transplantation in children. Study-level points and caveats: Day-60 TCRbeta diversity that was high in some patients was derived from surviving recipient T cells and thymic progenitors. Once a year had passed after transplant, T-cell counts and diversity came mostly from newly produced T cells. As was reported, about two months after transplant, alpha-beta T cells came from several hundred expanded graft clones.

The CDR3 runs 14 residues. Trimming removed 0 bases from V and 4 bases from J, with 12 bases in between. Germline V lookup: CDR1 DFQATT, CDR2 SNEGSKA (reference sequence). As for this clonotype: The antigen remains unidentified.

Unique molecular identifiers were incorporated during preparation of the TCRbeta library. In TCRdb, the PCR reads were re-called with MiXCR into one record per CDR3 protein. The data show around 580,000 distinct CDR3 sequences, around 23% seen once. This receptor was obtained from a boy less than two years old who had a stem cell transplant for acute myeloid leukemia, so the T cells may come from the graft donor. This chain links TRBV20-1 with TRBJ2-5; a possible D gene is TRBD1 (5 bases). This sample comprised PBMCs, mostly from graft donor cells, obtained 360 days after TCRalphabeta/CD19-depleted stem cell transplant. CDR3 region: CSARDEGVAETQYF. The DNA of the CDR3 is TGCAGTGCTAGAGATGAAGGGGTCGCAGAGACCCAGTACTTC.